A selection of T cell receptor beta chains follows, all from one sample in a study of identifying expanded T cells in peripheral blood. The table came from immunoSEQ multiplex PCR; TCRdb's copy has only in-frame clones and leaves some out. The table includes around 84,000 clones, 85% to 90% detected once. Material for sequencing was blood. The source of these receptors is a person aged 18 to 70 in good health. Both conserved end residues are trimmed from each CDR3.

>TRBJ2-2|TRBV30
ALKTGTGSYTGELF
>TRBJ2-1|TRBV7-2
ASSLALGGSSEQF
>TRBJ1-5|TRBV21-1
ASSKLRGQINQPQH
>TRBJ1-2|TRBV7-2
ASSPTGDYGYT
>TRBJ2-1|TRBV6-1
ASSERPGTGSRNEQF
>TRBJ2-2|TRBV7-7
ASSLSPGGDIGELF
>TRBJ1-2|TRBV7-8
ASSSHGGLVGYGYT
>TRBJ1-1|TRBV9
ASSTTGVETEAF
>TRBJ2-3|TRBV7-9
ASSPRAGSTDTQY
>TRBJ2-1|TRBV18
ASSPRQYNEQF
>TRBJ2-7|TRBV11-2
ASSLGTQDEQY
>TRBJ1-2|TRBV5-5
ASSLTPGDNYGYT
>TRBJ1-2|TRBV25-1
ASSGTDFGGYT
>TRBJ1-2|TRBV6-1
ASSEAWQVGYT
>TRBJ2-5|TRBV7-2
ASSSLSGRTQY
>TRBJ2-7|TRBV4-3
ASSQGLAGGEEQY
>TRBJ1-1|TRBV7-9
ASTTMRAEAF
>TRBJ2-1|TRBV9
ASSARGSRSNEQF
>TRBJ2-1|TRBV6-1
ASRIGTYNEQF
>TRBJ1-5|TRBV4-2
ASSQEAPTGGPQH
>TRBJ2-5|TRBV30
AWSVGGPSAQY
>TRBJ2-2|TRBV18
ASSPTRTSGSVVSTGELF
>TRBJ1-2|TRBV7-9
ASSLGPRTYNYGYT